These 21 T cell receptor beta chains originate from one sample sequenced in a study of PD-L1 blockade in urothelial cancer. The time point denotes: peripheral blood 6 weeks after treatment start. Measured with immunoSEQ multiplex PCR; TCRdb has only the in-frame clones, and not every one. The sample lists 100,000 to 150,000 clones, 86% occurring once. The source material was PBMCs, sampled around atezolizumab (anti-PD-L1) treatment. These receptors came from a man over 45 with urothelial cancer.

V and J are TRBV9 and TRBJ1-1, with 8 bases fitting TRBD1. J gave up 3 bases and V 4 bases, and 2 bases lay outside the gene matches. The CDR3 is 13 amino acids. CDR1 is SGDLS and CDR2 is YYNGEE in the germline V gene. The CDR3 loop is CASSQGADTEAFF. The CDR3, as DNA: TGTGCCAGCAGCCAGGGGGCTGACACTGAAGCTTTCTTT.

This chain connects TRBV7-2 to TRBJ2-7, with D possibly matching TRBD2 (6 bases). The CDR3 runs to 16 residues. Germline-derived CDR1 and CDR2 are SGHTA and FQGNSA. Trimming took off 7 bases at V and 2 bases at J, with 21 bases between the two ends. The CDR3 loop reads CASTPSTGRSAYEQYF. As DNA, the CDR3 is TGTGCCAGCACCCCGAGCACGGGGAGGTCCGCCTACGAGCAGTACTTC.

The chain is built from TRBV25-1 and TRBJ1-1, with a tentative D call TRBD1 (5 bases). The CDR3 sequence is 15 residues long. V was shortened by 3 bases and J by 0 bases, with 11 bases between the two germline ends. Germline CDR1 and CDR2: MGHDK and SYGVNS. DNA of the CDR3: TGTGCCAGCAGTGACTCTCTAGGGGTGAACACTGAAGCTTTCTTT. Its protein product is CASSDSLGVNTEAFF.

The gene calls are TRBV7-3 and TRBJ2-3; 10 bases line up with TRBD2. In germline, CDR1 is SGHTA, CDR2 FQGTGA. This CDR3 spans 15 amino acids. The J segment lost 8 bases and the V segment lost 5 bases, leaving 10 bases of the junction unmatched. The CDR3 DNA reads as TGTGCCAGCAGCGAATCAGCGGGAGGGCCAGGTACGCAGTATTTT. Translation gives CASSESAGGPGTQYF.

The J gene is TRBJ2-1, the V gene TRBV7-9; TRBD1 aligns across 8 bases. With 5 bases clipped from V and 7 bases from J, the junction kept 1 base outside the gene matches. The CDR3 loop spans 12 amino acids. Germline values: CDR1 SEHNR, CDR2 FQNEAQ (reference sequence). CDR3 sequence: CASSRQGNEQFF. In nucleotides, the CDR3 is TGTGCCAGCAGCCGACAGGGGAATGAGCAGTTCTTC.

This clone was recorded at least ten times. The V gene is TRBV5-1, the J gene TRBJ2-2; 13 bases map to TRBD2. Germline CDR1 reads SGHRS; CDR2 reads YFSETQ. The J segment lost 4 bases and the V segment lost 2 bases, leaving 5 bases of the junction unmatched. The CDR3 consists of 17 residues. Here the CDR3 reads CASSFGLAGVGTGELFF. The CDR3 nucleotides are TGCGCCAGCAGCTTCGGACTAGCGGGAGTGGGCACCGGGGAGCTGTTTTTT.

The rearrangement uses TRBV10-1 and TRBJ2-3, with a possible D match to TRBD2 (6 bases). With 3 bases removed from V and 7 bases from J, the gap between germline ends came to 20 bases. CDR3 length: 16 residues. CDR1 is WNHNN and CDR2 is SYGVQD in the germline V gene (reference sequence). CDR3 amino acids: CASSDTSGPSGYTQYF. The DNA for the CDR3 is TGCGCCAGCAGTGATACCTCAGGCCCGAGCGGGTATACGCAGTATTTT.

The genes are TRBV5-8 and TRBJ2-4; 13 bases map to TRBD2. Germline loops: CDR1 SGHTS, CDR2 YDEGEE. After removal of 4 bases from V and 2 bases from J, the junction contained 12 bases not matched to a gene. The CDR3 totals 19 residues. The CDR3, as DNA: TGTGCCAGCAGCACCCCCTGGACTAGCGGGAGAGTTTCCAAAAACATTCAGTACTTC. Translation gives CASSTPWTSGRVSKNIQYF.

This chain links TRBV28 with TRBJ1-5; D not certain. Germline V CDR1 and CDR2: MDHEN, SYDVKM. CDR3 size: 13 residues. Trimming left V 5 bases short and J 4 bases short, with 9 bases between. CDR3 region: CASSVDGNQPQHF. The CDR3 DNA follows: TGTGCCAGCAGTGTCGACGGGAATCAGCCCCAGCATTTT.

The chain employs TRBV18 and TRBJ1-5; no definite D call. V dropped 3 bases and J dropped 6 bases, with 15 bases sitting between them. The CDR3 runs 15 residues. The germline V gene encodes CDR1 KGHSH and CDR2 LQKENI. The CDR3 bases are TGTGCCAGCTCACCCGGGGAGGGAAAAGTTCAGCCCCAGCATTTT. It is translated as CASSPGEGKVQPQHF.

This chain joins TRBV19 and TRBJ2-2; perhaps TRBD2 as D (5 bases). The CDR3 loop spans 14 amino acids. V was pared by 5 bases and J by 5 bases, with 12 bases between. CDR1 and CDR2 from the germline V gene are LNHDA and SQIVND (reference sequence). CDR3 DNA sequence: TGTGCCAGTAGTGCCGAGCGGAGGACCGGGGAGCTGTTTTTT. Protein sequence: CASSAERRTGELFF.

The gene calls are TRBV10-3 and TRBJ1-1; a possible D gene is TRBD1 (6 bases). With 8 bases removed from V and 1 base from J, the gap between germline ends came to 11 bases. Germline values: CDR1 ENHRY, CDR2 SYGVKD. This CDR3 region has 13 residues. As DNA, the CDR3 is TGTGCCATCCGTGCGGACAGGAACACTGAAGCTTTCTTT. This codes for CAIRADRNTEAFF.

The gene calls are TRBV18 and TRBJ1-2, with 12 positions matching TRBD1. Germline-derived CDR1 and CDR2 are KGHSH and LQKENI. The CDR3 loop spans 16 amino acids. J gave up 7 bases and V 0 bases, and 6 bases lay outside the gene matches. CDR3 region: CASSPPSGQGASGYTF. CDR3 sequence (DNA): TGTGCCAGCTCACCACCGTCGGGACAGGGGGCTAGTGGCTACACCTTC.

This clone came up once. The V and J genes are TRBV7-2 and TRBJ2-2; TRBD2 matches 14 bases. CDR1 and CDR2 (germline): SGHTA, FQGNSA. CDR3 length: 18 residues. The J segment lost 6 bases and the V segment lost 0 bases, leaving 6 bases of the junction unmatched. CDR3 amino acids: CASSLARGLAGGAGELFF. The CDR3 bases are TGTGCCAGCAGCTTAGCTAGAGGACTAGCGGGAGGTGCCGGGGAGCTGTTTTTT. The full variable domain, in which reference TRBV7-2 and TRBJ2-2 provide the parts outside the CDR3, is GAGVSQSPSNKVTEKGKDVELRCDPISGHTALYWYRQSLGQGLEFLIYFQGNSAPDKSGLPSDRFSAERTGGSVSTLTIQRTQQEDSAVYLCASSLARGLAGGAGELFFGEGSRLTVL.

This clone has only one observation. V and J are TRBV11-2 and TRBJ1-2, with a possible D match to TRBD1 (6 bases). Germline CDR1 and CDR2: SGHAT and FQNNGV. V lost 5 bases and J lost 8, with 21 bases in between. The CDR3 loop spans 15 amino acids. The CDR3 sequence is CASSPLGRMTGGYTF. The CDR3 coding sequence is TGTGCCAGCAGCCCCTTAGGCCGGATGACAGGAGGCTACACCTTC.

The J gene is TRBJ2-3, the V gene TRBV19; 8 nucleotides match TRBD2. Unmatched junction bases numbered 8, after V lost 5 bases and J lost 7 bases. Germline CDR1 reads LNHDA; CDR2 reads SQIVND (reference sequence). This CDR3 is built from 14 residues. The CDR3 DNA follows: TGTGCCAGTAGTCTAAACGGGAGGGCCCATACGCAGTATTTT. This gives the protein CASSLNGRAHTQYF.

This sequence joins TRBV15 and TRBJ1-4, with a possible D match to TRBD1 (6 bases). The CDR3 covers 14 residues. V shed 2 bases and J shed 6 bases, with 10 bases lying between them. Germline V lookup: CDR1 LNHNV, CDR2 YYDKDF (reference sequence). CDR3 amino acids: CATSRSGQYEKLFF. CDR3 bases: TGTGCCACCAGCAGATCAGGACAGTATGAAAAACTGTTTTTT.

The chain uses TRBV11-2 and TRBJ2-1; 11 positions match TRBD2. The CDR3 loop spans 17 amino acids. The germline V gene has CDR1 SGHAT and CDR2 FQNNGV. The V gene end was trimmed by 1 base and the J gene end by 4 bases; junction bases not matched to a gene: 6. This chain's CDR3 is CASSLVLGLAEYNEQFF. The DNA of the CDR3 is TGTGCCAGCAGCTTAGTATTGGGACTAGCGGAGTACAATGAGCAGTTCTTC.

This chain links TRBV5-1 with TRBJ2-3; D possibly corresponds to TRBD1 (5 bases). Germline CDR1 reads SGHRS; CDR2 reads YFSETQ. Trimming cost V 3 bases and J 1 base, with 15 bases left between them. The CDR3 extends over 16 amino acids. Written as DNA, the CDR3 is TGCGCCAGCAGCTGGGGTAGTGGGGCAGGCACAGATACGCAGTATTTT. It encodes CASSWGSGAGTDTQYF.

V usage is TRBV4-1 and J usage is TRBJ2-3, with 10 bases fitting TRBD2. In germline, CDR1 is MGHRA, CDR2 YSYEKL. Losses at the gene ends were 1 base for V and 4 bases for J; bases not matched to a gene: 8. The CDR3 extends over 17 amino acids. The CDR3 bases are TGCGCCAGCAGCCAAGTCGAATCCGGGACTAGCGCAGATACGCAGTATTTT. Amino acids: CASSQVESGTSADTQYF.

The chain recombines TRBV5-1 with TRBJ2-2, with D possibly being TRBD2 (5 bases). V was pared by 5 bases and J by 6 bases, with 14 bases between. CDR3 length: 14 residues. Germline V gene data show CDR1 as SGHRS and CDR2 as YFSETQ. This chain's CDR3 is CASRRLGEAGELFF. Here the CDR3 DNA reads TGCGCCAGCAGAAGGTTGGGAGAGGCCGGGGAGCTGTTTTTT.